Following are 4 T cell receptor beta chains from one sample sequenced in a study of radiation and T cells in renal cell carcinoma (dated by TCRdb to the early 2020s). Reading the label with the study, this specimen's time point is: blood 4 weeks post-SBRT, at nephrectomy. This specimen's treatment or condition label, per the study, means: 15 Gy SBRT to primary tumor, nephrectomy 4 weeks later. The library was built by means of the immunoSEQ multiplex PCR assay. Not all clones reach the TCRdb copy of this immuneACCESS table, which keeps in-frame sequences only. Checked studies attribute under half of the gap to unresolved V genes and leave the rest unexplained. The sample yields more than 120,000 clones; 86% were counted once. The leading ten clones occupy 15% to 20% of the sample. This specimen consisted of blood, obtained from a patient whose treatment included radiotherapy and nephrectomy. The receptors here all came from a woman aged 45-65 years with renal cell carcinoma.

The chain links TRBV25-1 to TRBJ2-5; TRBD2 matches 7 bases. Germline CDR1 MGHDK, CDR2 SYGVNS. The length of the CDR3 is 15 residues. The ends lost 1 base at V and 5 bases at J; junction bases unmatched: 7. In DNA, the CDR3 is TGTGCCAGCAGTGAATCAATGGGGGGAGGGGAGACCCAGTACTTC. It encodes CASSESMGGGETQYF.

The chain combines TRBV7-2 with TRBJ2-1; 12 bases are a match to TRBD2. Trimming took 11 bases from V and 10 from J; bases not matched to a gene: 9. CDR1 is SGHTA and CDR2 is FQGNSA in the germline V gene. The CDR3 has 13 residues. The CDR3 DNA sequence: TGTGCCTCCGGACTAGCGGGAAATCGAGAGCAGTTCTTC. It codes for CASGLAGNREQFF.

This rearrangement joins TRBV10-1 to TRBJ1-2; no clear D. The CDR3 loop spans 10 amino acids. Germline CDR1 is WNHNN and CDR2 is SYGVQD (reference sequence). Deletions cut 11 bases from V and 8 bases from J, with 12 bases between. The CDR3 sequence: CALMDGGYTF. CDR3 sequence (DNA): TGCGCCCTCATGGATGGGGGCTACACCTTC.

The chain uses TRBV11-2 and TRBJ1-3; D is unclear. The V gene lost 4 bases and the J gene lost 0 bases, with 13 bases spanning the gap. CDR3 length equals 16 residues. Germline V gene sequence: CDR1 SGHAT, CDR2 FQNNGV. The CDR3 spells CASSWMPGSSGNTIYF. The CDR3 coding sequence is TGTGCCAGCAGCTGGATGCCCGGCAGCTCTGGAAACACCATATATTTT.